This TCR beta chain was observed in a study of Ad26.COV2.S vaccination and SARS-CoV-2 variants. Study-wide context: Into the muscle, Ad26.COV2.S was dosed once or twice, 56 days apart. Study conclusions and caveats: There was reportedly substantial breadth in spike-specific CD8+ and CD4+ T cell responses after vaccination. TCR breadth and depth analyses may have underestimated total T cell responses.

Some clones are missing from TCRdb's copy, which holds only in-frame ones; the method was immunoSEQ multiplex PCR. This table holds around 300,000 clones, about 90% found once. The treatment here: around 19 received Ad26.COV2.S at low or high dose, single or two shots; 5 received placebo; per-sample allocation not given. Specimens were obtained on day 63 following the first vaccine or placebo injection. Boston supplied an adult donor aged 18-55 years. Regarding this clone: Its antigen is as yet unknown.

Germline-derived CDR1 and CDR2 are SNHLY and FYNNEI. The CDR3 extends over 19 amino acids. V was clipped by 6 bases and J by 0 bases; unmatched bases: 9. This TCR was sampled from a person between 18 and 65 years old who received the Ad26.COV2.S COVID-19 vaccine or a placebo. The input for sequencing was peripheral blood, taken in a trial of Ad26.COV2.S vaccine versus placebo. The chain couples TRBV2 to TRBJ2-4, with TRBD2 identical over 15 bases. CDR3 in amino acids: CASRHGLAGGPVAKNIQYF. DNA for the CDR3: TGTGCCAGCAGGCACGGACTAGCGGGAGGGCCCGTAGCCAAAAACATTCAGTACTTC.